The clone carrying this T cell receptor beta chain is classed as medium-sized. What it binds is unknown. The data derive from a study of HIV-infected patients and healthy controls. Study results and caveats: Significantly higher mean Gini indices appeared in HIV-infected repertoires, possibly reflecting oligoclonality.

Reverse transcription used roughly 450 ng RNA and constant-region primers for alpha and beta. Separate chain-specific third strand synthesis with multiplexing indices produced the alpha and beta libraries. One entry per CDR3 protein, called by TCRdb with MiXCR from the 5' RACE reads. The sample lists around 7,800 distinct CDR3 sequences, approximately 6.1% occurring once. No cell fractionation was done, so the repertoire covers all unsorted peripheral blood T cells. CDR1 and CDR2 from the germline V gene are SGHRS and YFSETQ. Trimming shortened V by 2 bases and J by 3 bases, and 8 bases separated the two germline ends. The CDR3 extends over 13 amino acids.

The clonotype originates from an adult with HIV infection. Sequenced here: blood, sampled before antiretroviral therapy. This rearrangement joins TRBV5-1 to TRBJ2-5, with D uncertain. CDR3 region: CASSFPAEETQYF. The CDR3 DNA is TGCGCCAGCAGCTTCCCCGCTGAAGAGACCCAGTACTTC.